These T cell receptor beta chains were read from a single sample in a study of cytomegalovirus exposure and HLA in healthy donors. Sequenced by immunoSEQ multiplex PCR; TCRdb stores in-frame clones only, minus some. Here the sample spans 100,000 or so clones, around 75% being singletons. Specimen: PBMCs. Source of these receptors: a man under 40 in good health and CMV-seropositive. CDR3s include the opening cysteine and the closing phenylalanine or tryptophan. Each record gives: CDR3 protein, CDR3 DNA, V gene, J gene, D gene, clone size. A D gene is named only where the DNA matches it firmly. Clone size is not always given. Where it is, it says once, few, many or a class for expanded clones.

cdr3_aa: CAASGTEQNEQFF
cdr3_nt: TGTGCCGCCTCCGGGACAGAACAGAATGAGCAGTTCTTC
v_call: TRBV10-3
j_call: TRBJ2-1
d_call: TRBD1
clone_size: NA

cdr3_aa: CSVEDRTDYGYTF
cdr3_nt: TGCAGCGTTGAAGATAGGACTGACTATGGCTACACCTTC
v_call: TRBV29-1
j_call: TRBJ1-2
d_call: NA
clone_size: NA

cdr3_aa: CASSPRQQETQYF
cdr3_nt: TGCGCCAGCAGCCCCCGCCAGCAAGAGACCCAGTACTTC
v_call: TRBV4-3
j_call: TRBJ2-5
d_call: NA
clone_size: NA

cdr3_aa: CASSPDGADLKLFF
cdr3_nt: TGCGCCAGCAGCCCGGATGGGGCCGACTTAAAACTGTTTTTT
v_call: TRBV5-1
j_call: TRBJ1-4
d_call: NA
clone_size: NA

cdr3_aa: CASRPGLAGGADTQYF
cdr3_nt: TGTGCCAGCAGGCCCGGACTAGCGGGAGGGGCAGATACGCAGTATTTT
v_call: TRBV5-4
j_call: TRBJ2-3
d_call: TRBD2
clone_size: NA

cdr3_aa: CASSLQYNEQFF
cdr3_nt: TGTGCCAGCAGTTTACAATACAATGAGCAGTTCTTC
v_call: TRBV28
j_call: TRBJ2-1
d_call: NA
clone_size: NA

cdr3_aa: CAWGQGLGDEKLFF
cdr3_nt: TGTGCCTGGGGCCAGGGGTTGGGGGATGAAAAACTGTTTTTT
v_call: TRBV30
j_call: TRBJ1-4
d_call: NA
clone_size: NA

cdr3_aa: CASSVTSGGGDTQYF
cdr3_nt: TGTGCCAGCAGCGTAACTAGCGGGGGTGGAGATACGCAGTATTTT
v_call: TRBV9
j_call: TRBJ2-3
d_call: TRBD2
clone_size: NA

cdr3_aa: CASSRSGNTEAFF
cdr3_nt: TGCGCCAGCAGTAGGTCAGGGAACACTGAAGCTTTCTTT
v_call: TRBV5-1
j_call: TRBJ1-1
d_call: NA
clone_size: few

cdr3_aa: CAWRGGQMVFF
cdr3_nt: TGTGCCTGGAGGGGGGGACAGATGGTATTTTTT
v_call: TRBV30
j_call: TRBJ1-3
d_call: TRBD1
clone_size: NA

cdr3_aa: CASSLPGVWHGYTF
cdr3_nt: TGTGCCAGCAGCTTACCGGGGGTGTGGCACGGCTACACCTTC
v_call: TRBV7-8
j_call: TRBJ1-2
d_call: NA
clone_size: few

cdr3_aa: CSVGLGQDRAGELFF
cdr3_nt: TGCAGCGTTGGCCTCGGACAGGATAGGGCCGGGGAGCTGTTTTTT
v_call: TRBV29-1
j_call: TRBJ2-2
d_call: TRBD1
clone_size: NA

cdr3_aa: CASSSDINEKLFF
cdr3_nt: TGTGCCAGCAGCTCGGACATTAATGAAAAACTGTTTTTT
v_call: TRBV11-1
j_call: TRBJ1-4
d_call: NA
clone_size: once

cdr3_aa: CASSFSGAFPEQYF
cdr3_nt: TGTGCCAGCAGCTTTAGCGGGGCCTTTCCCGAGCAGTACTTC
v_call: TRBV5-5
j_call: TRBJ2-7
d_call: TRBD2
clone_size: NA

cdr3_aa: CASRLSGGGYNEQFF
cdr3_nt: TGTGCCAGCAGACTATCTGGGGGGGGCTACAATGAGCAGTTCTTC
v_call: TRBV25-1
j_call: TRBJ2-1
d_call: TRBD2
clone_size: NA

cdr3_aa: CASSLGREDTQYF
cdr3_nt: TGTGCCAGCAGCTTAGGGAGGGAGGATACGCAGTATTTT
v_call: TRBV7-3
j_call: TRBJ2-3
d_call: TRBD2
clone_size: NA

cdr3_aa: CASSQRLAGEDGSYNEQFF
cdr3_nt: TGCGCCAGCAGCCAACGTCTAGCGGGGGAAGACGGCTCCTACAATGAGCAGTTCTTC
v_call: TRBV4-3
j_call: TRBJ2-1
d_call: TRBD2
clone_size: NA

cdr3_aa: CASSHGQAPYEQYF
cdr3_nt: TGTGCCAGCAGCCACGGACAGGCCCCTTACGAGCAGTACTTC
v_call: TRBV6-1
j_call: TRBJ2-7
d_call: TRBD1
clone_size: NA

cdr3_aa: CASSVGQGAQGNIQYF
cdr3_nt: TGTGCCAGCAGCGTAGGGCAGGGGGCGCAGGGAAACATTCAGTACTTC
v_call: TRBV9
j_call: TRBJ2-4
d_call: TRBD1
clone_size: few

cdr3_aa: CASSQGRGHGYTF
cdr3_nt: TGTGCCAGTTCACAGGGGAGAGGACATGGCTACACCTTC
v_call: TRBV27
j_call: TRBJ1-2
d_call: TRBD1
clone_size: few

cdr3_aa: CASSPQTGAGELFF
cdr3_nt: TGTGCCAGCTCACCACAGACAGGGGCCGGGGAGCTGTTTTTT
v_call: TRBV18
j_call: TRBJ2-2
d_call: TRBD1
clone_size: NA

cdr3_aa: CASSVTGTGELFF
cdr3_nt: TGTGCCAGCAGCGTAACAGGGACCGGGGAGCTGTTTTTT
v_call: TRBV9
j_call: TRBJ2-2
d_call: NA
clone_size: NA

cdr3_aa: CASSLGGGGGYTF
cdr3_nt: TGTGCCAGCAGCTTGGGTGGGGGCGGCGGCTACACCTTC
v_call: TRBV5-6
j_call: TRBJ1-2
d_call: NA
clone_size: NA

cdr3_aa: CAWSSQSDTQYF
cdr3_nt: TGTGCCTGGAGTTCACAGTCAGATACGCAGTATTTT
v_call: TRBV30
j_call: TRBJ2-3
d_call: NA
clone_size: NA

cdr3_aa: CASSRGQYF
cdr3_nt: TGTGCCAGCAGCAGAGGGCAGTACTTC
v_call: TRBV21-1
j_call: TRBJ2-7
d_call: NA
clone_size: many

cdr3_aa: CASSPGQQETQYF
cdr3_nt: TGTGCCAGCTCACCAGGACAACAAGAGACCCAGTACTTC
v_call: TRBV18
j_call: TRBJ2-5
d_call: NA
clone_size: NA

cdr3_aa: CASSQGSGEVGELFF
cdr3_nt: TGTGCCAGCAGCCAAGGCAGCGGGGAAGTCGGGGAGCTGTTTTTT
v_call: TRBV4-2
j_call: TRBJ2-2
d_call: TRBD2
clone_size: NA

cdr3_aa: CASSSGGQGRETQYF
cdr3_nt: TGTGCCAGTAGTAGTGGGGGACAGGGGAGAGAGACCCAGTACTTC
v_call: TRBV19
j_call: TRBJ2-5
d_call: TRBD1
clone_size: NA

cdr3_aa: CASSSNPGATNTGELFF
cdr3_nt: TGCGCCAGCAGCTCCAACCCAGGGGCTACGAACACCGGGGAGCTGTTTTTT
v_call: TRBV5-1
j_call: TRBJ2-2
d_call: NA
clone_size: once

cdr3_aa: CASSQQGSEQYF
cdr3_nt: TGCGCCAGCAGCCAACAGGGGTCCGAGCAGTACTTC
v_call: TRBV5-1
j_call: TRBJ2-7
d_call: TRBD1
clone_size: NA

cdr3_aa: CASRIQGNYGYTF
cdr3_nt: TGTGCCAGCAGGATCCAGGGCAACTATGGCTACACCTTC
v_call: TRBV6-5
j_call: TRBJ1-2
d_call: NA
clone_size: few

cdr3_aa: CASSFLDRNYGYTF
cdr3_nt: TGTGCCAGCAGTTTCCTCGACAGGAACTATGGCTACACCTTC
v_call: TRBV28
j_call: TRBJ1-2
d_call: NA
clone_size: NA

cdr3_aa: CASSRDRGRLPTEQFF
cdr3_nt: TGTGCCAGCTCACGGGACAGGGGCCGTCTCCCGACCGAGCAGTTCTTC
v_call: TRBV18
j_call: TRBJ2-1
d_call: TRBD1
clone_size: NA

cdr3_aa: CASNPTGTSGTGVAKNIQYF
cdr3_nt: TGTGCCAGTAACCCCACCGGGACTAGCGGGACCGGGGTTGCCAAAAACATTCAGTACTTC
v_call: TRBV19
j_call: TRBJ2-4
d_call: TRBD2
clone_size: once

cdr3_aa: CASSLGWGGNTEAFF
cdr3_nt: TGTGCCAGCAGCTTAGGGTGGGGGGGGAACACTGAAGCTTTCTTT
v_call: TRBV7-2
j_call: TRBJ1-1
d_call: NA
clone_size: NA

cdr3_aa: CAWTRPGNQPQHF
cdr3_nt: TGTGCCTGGACCAGACCGGGGAATCAGCCCCAGCATTTT
v_call: TRBV30
j_call: TRBJ1-5
d_call: NA
clone_size: NA